This T cell receptor (beta chain) was captured by sequencing in a study of shared clonotypes between healthy human individuals. Germline assignment: CDR1 SGHNT and CDR2 YENEEA. This CDR3 has 14 residues. With V trimmed by 4 bases and J by 5 bases, 8 bases remained unmatched. The data were produced by immunoSEQ multiplex PCR, yet TCRdb's version contains in-frame clones alone and is incomplete. The sample consists of about 530,000 clones, nearly 80% of them appearing once. The chain carries TRBV11-3 and TRBJ2-7; 7 bases line up with TRBD1. The sequence derives from a middle-aged woman in good health. Some clones in this sample may be carry-over from other donors' samples. Sequences were obtained from PBMCs. This chain's CDR3 is CASSSGQAWDEQYF. The DNA of the CDR3 is TGTGCCAGCAGCTCCGGACAGGCGTGGGACGAGCAGTACTTC.